These T cell receptor beta chains were read from a single sample in a study of blood T cell repertoires in COVID-19. The table came from immunoSEQ multiplex PCR; TCRdb's copy has only in-frame clones and leaves some out. The data hold approximately 230,000 clones, with 86% observed a single time. Sequencing was done on a sample of peripheral blood. The receptors stem from a man aged 30-40 years who had recovered from COVID-19. Each CDR3 is given with its conserved first and last residue. The order of the fields is D gene, clone size, J gene, V gene, CDR3 DNA, CDR3 protein. D genes are given only for firm matches. Some rows mark clone size as missing; the rest say once, few, many or name a class of expanded clone.

d_gene: -
abundance: -
j_gene: TRBJ2-7
v_gene: TRBV6-5
CDR3nt: TGTGCCAGCAGTTCGCCCGGACACGGCTACGAGCAGTACTTC
CDR3aa: CASSSPGHGYEQYF

d_gene: -
abundance: -
j_gene: TRBJ2-7
v_gene: TRBV10-3
CDR3nt: TGTGCCATCAGTGGAGACAGGAACTACGAGCAGTACTTC
CDR3aa: CAISGDRNYEQYF

d_gene: TRBD2
abundance: -
j_gene: TRBJ2-7
v_gene: TRBV13
CDR3nt: TGTGCCAGCAGCCCGGGACTAGCGGGGTTCAACGAGCAGTACTTC
CDR3aa: CASSPGLAGFNEQYF

d_gene: -
abundance: once
j_gene: TRBJ1-1
v_gene: TRBV23-1
CDR3nt: TGCGCAACACTCGGGGAGAGGCCAAGGGAGGGTGAGAACACTGAAGCTTTCTTT
CDR3aa: CATLGERPREGENTEAFF

d_gene: -
abundance: -
j_gene: TRBJ1-1
v_gene: TRBV2
CDR3nt: TGTGCCAGCAGTGTCCGGGGATCGAACACTGAAGCTTTCTTT
CDR3aa: CASSVRGSNTEAFF

d_gene: TRBD1
abundance: -
j_gene: TRBJ1-1
v_gene: TRBV19
CDR3nt: TGTGCCAGTAGCCTCCAGGGGGACACTGAAGCTTTCTTT
CDR3aa: CASSLQGDTEAFF

d_gene: -
abundance: -
j_gene: TRBJ1-1
v_gene: TRBV5-1
CDR3nt: TGCGCCAGCAGCTTGGGGACAGCTAACACTGAAGCTTTCTTT
CDR3aa: CASSLGTANTEAFF

d_gene: -
abundance: -
j_gene: TRBJ2-4
v_gene: TRBV9
CDR3nt: TGTGCCAGCAGCGCCCCATTAAACATTCAGTACTTC
CDR3aa: CASSAPLNIQYF

d_gene: -
abundance: -
j_gene: TRBJ1-1
v_gene: TRBV9
CDR3nt: TGTGCCAGCAGCACAAGGGGTGTGAACACTGAAGCTTTCTTT
CDR3aa: CASSTRGVNTEAFF

d_gene: -
abundance: -
j_gene: TRBJ2-5
v_gene: TRBV7-2
CDR3nt: TGTGCCAGCAGCTTGGGCAAACAAGAGACCCAGTACTTC
CDR3aa: CASSLGKQETQYF

d_gene: TRBD1
abundance: -
j_gene: TRBJ1-2
v_gene: TRBV18
CDR3nt: TGTGCCAGCTCACCTGCGACAGGGAGAAACTATGGCTACACCTTC
CDR3aa: CASSPATGRNYGYTF

d_gene: TRBD1
abundance: -
j_gene: TRBJ2-1
v_gene: TRBV6-1
CDR3nt: TGTGCCAGCAGTGAGCTGACAGGGGGCTCTCGCAATGAGCAGTTCTTC
CDR3aa: CASSELTGGSRNEQFF

d_gene: TRBD1
abundance: -
j_gene: TRBJ2-7
v_gene: TRBV10-3
CDR3nt: TGTGCCATCAGTGACCTATTTGAGGACAGGTCCCCCTACGAGCAGTACTTC
CDR3aa: CAISDLFEDRSPYEQYF

d_gene: TRBD2
abundance: few
j_gene: TRBJ2-2
v_gene: TRBV12-5
CDR3nt: TGTGCTAGTGGTTTGGAGGGACTAGCGGGGTACACCGGGGAGCTGTTTTTT
CDR3aa: CASGLEGLAGYTGELFF

d_gene: TRBD1
abundance: -
j_gene: TRBJ1-3
v_gene: TRBV5-1
CDR3nt: TGCGCCAGCAGCTCGGGACAGTCTGGAAACACCATATATTTT
CDR3aa: CASSSGQSGNTIYF

d_gene: TRBD2
abundance: once
j_gene: TRBJ2-3
v_gene: TRBV18
CDR3nt: TGTGCCAGCTCACCACGGACTAGCGCAGATACGCAGTATTTT
CDR3aa: CASSPRTSADTQYF

d_gene: -
abundance: -
j_gene: TRBJ1-6
v_gene: TRBV19
CDR3nt: TGTGCCAGTCGGACTAGCCCTAATTCACCCCTCCACTTT
CDR3aa: CASRTSPNSPLHF

d_gene: -
abundance: -
j_gene: TRBJ2-3
v_gene: TRBV2
CDR3nt: TGTGCCAGCCTTCCTCGTCAGTTTGGAGATACGCAGTATTTT
CDR3aa: CASLPRQFGDTQYF

d_gene: -
abundance: -
j_gene: TRBJ1-6
v_gene: TRBV15
CDR3nt: TGTGCCACCAGCAGAGATCGAAACATCAATTCACCCCTCCACTTT
CDR3aa: CATSRDRNINSPLHF

d_gene: -
abundance: once
j_gene: TRBJ1-2
v_gene: TRBV3-1/TRBV3-2
CDR3nt: TGTGCCAGCAGCCAAGATTGGGGGGTCCCTGGCTACACCTTC
CDR3aa: CASSQDWGVPGYTF

d_gene: -
abundance: -
j_gene: TRBJ1-2
v_gene: TRBV5-1
CDR3nt: TGCGCCAGCAGCTTTTCCCAGGGATACGACGGCTACACCTTC
CDR3aa: CASSFSQGYDGYTF

d_gene: -
abundance: -
j_gene: TRBJ2-3
v_gene: TRBV7-9
CDR3nt: TGTGCCAGCAGCCCAGGACAGACGGGAGATACGCAGTATTTT
CDR3aa: CASSPGQTGDTQYF

d_gene: TRBD1
abundance: once
j_gene: TRBJ1-1
v_gene: TRBV15
CDR3nt: TGTGCCACCGGCCAGGGGGGAATGAACACTGAAGCTTTCTTT
CDR3aa: CATGQGGMNTEAFF

d_gene: TRBD1
abundance: -
j_gene: TRBJ1-2
v_gene: TRBV6-4
CDR3nt: TGTGCCAGCAGTGACTCGAGGACAGGAAATGGCTACACCTTC
CDR3aa: CASSDSRTGNGYTF

d_gene: TRBD1
abundance: -
j_gene: TRBJ2-7
v_gene: TRBV5-1
CDR3nt: TGCGCCAGCAGCCCCCGACAGGGGGCCTCCTACGAGCAGTACTTC
CDR3aa: CASSPRQGASYEQYF

d_gene: -
abundance: many
j_gene: TRBJ1-1
v_gene: TRBV27
CDR3nt: TGTGCCAGCAGGGAGGATAACACTGAAGCTTTCTTT
CDR3aa: CASREDNTEAFF

d_gene: TRBD2
abundance: -
j_gene: TRBJ2-1
v_gene: TRBV6-2/TRBV6-3
CDR3nt: TGTGCCAGCAGTTGGACTAGCGGGGGCCTCTACAATGAGCAGTTCTTC
CDR3aa: CASSWTSGGLYNEQFF

d_gene: TRBD2
abundance: -
j_gene: TRBJ2-1
v_gene: TRBV7-2
CDR3nt: TGTGCCAGCAGCTCGGCGGGGCTAGCGGGCAATGAGCAGTTCTTC
CDR3aa: CASSSAGLAGNEQFF

d_gene: -
abundance: -
j_gene: TRBJ1-1
v_gene: TRBV19
CDR3nt: TGTGCCAGTAGTATAGTGTCGGGGGGCACTGAAGCTTTCTTT
CDR3aa: CASSIVSGGTEAFF

d_gene: -
abundance: once
j_gene: TRBJ1-3
v_gene: TRBV29-1
CDR3nt: TGCAGCGCGAACGGGGGCTCTGGAAACACCATATATTTT
CDR3aa: CSANGGSGNTIYF

d_gene: -
abundance: -
j_gene: TRBJ1-4
v_gene: TRBV5-1
CDR3nt: TGCGCCAGCAGCTTGGTCAGCGGTGCAACTAATGAAAAACTGTTTTTT
CDR3aa: CASSLVSGATNEKLFF

d_gene: TRBD1
abundance: many
j_gene: TRBJ1-2
v_gene: TRBV28
CDR3nt: TGTGCCAGCATCCAAAGGGACAGGGCGGACTATGGCTACACCTTC
CDR3aa: CASIQRDRADYGYTF

d_gene: -
abundance: -
j_gene: TRBJ1-1
v_gene: TRBV5-4
CDR3nt: TGTGCCAGCAGCGCGGCCCCGGCAACTGAAGCTTTCTTT
CDR3aa: CASSAAPATEAFF

d_gene: -
abundance: -
j_gene: TRBJ2-7
v_gene: TRBV6-1
CDR3nt: TGTGCCAGCAGTGAAGCCCTAGGGACAATCCCTCACGAGCAGTACTTC
CDR3aa: CASSEALGTIPHEQYF

d_gene: -
abundance: -
j_gene: TRBJ1-5
v_gene: TRBV19
CDR3nt: TGTGCCAGTAGTATGACAGGTGACTGCAATCAGCCCCAGCATTTT
CDR3aa: CASSMTGDCNQPQHF

d_gene: -
abundance: -
j_gene: TRBJ1-1
v_gene: TRBV2
CDR3nt: TGTGCCAGCAGTGAACACACCCCGAACACTGAAGCTTTCTTT
CDR3aa: CASSEHTPNTEAFF

d_gene: TRBD1
abundance: once
j_gene: TRBJ2-7
v_gene: TRBV14
CDR3nt: TGTGCCAGCAGTCCAGCCGGGACAGGGGGTTTCTACGAGCAGTACTTC
CDR3aa: CASSPAGTGGFYEQYF

d_gene: TRBD2
abundance: -
j_gene: TRBJ2-5
v_gene: TRBV3-1/TRBV3-2
CDR3nt: TGTGCCAGCAGCTCGACTAGCGGGGCGTACGGAGAGACCCAGTACTTC
CDR3aa: CASSSTSGAYGETQYF

d_gene: TRBD2
abundance: once
j_gene: TRBJ2-3
v_gene: TRBV18
CDR3nt: TGTGCCAGCTCACTTAGGACTAGCGGGGGAGTAGATACGCAGTATTTT
CDR3aa: CASSLRTSGGVDTQYF

d_gene: -
abundance: -
j_gene: TRBJ2-7
v_gene: TRBV18
CDR3nt: TGTGCCAGCTCAGACGCCGCGGGCTACGAGCAGTACTTC
CDR3aa: CASSDAAGYEQYF

d_gene: TRBD2
abundance: once
j_gene: TRBJ2-5
v_gene: TRBV9
CDR3nt: TGTGCCAGCAGCGTAGGGGAGCGGGGGGGCCTAGGGGAGACCCAGTACTTC
CDR3aa: CASSVGERGGLGETQYF

d_gene: -
abundance: few
j_gene: TRBJ1-2
v_gene: TRBV5-1
CDR3nt: TGCGCCAGCAGCTCGCGGGCCGCGAAAGCTTCCTATGGCTACACCTTC
CDR3aa: CASSSRAAKASYGYTF

d_gene: -
abundance: -
j_gene: TRBJ1-4
v_gene: TRBV27
CDR3nt: TGTGCCAGCAGTTTATTGATGACAGCGTCTAATGAAAAACTGTTTTTT
CDR3aa: CASSLLMTASNEKLFF

d_gene: TRBD1
abundance: -
j_gene: TRBJ1-2
v_gene: TRBV5-1
CDR3nt: TGCGCCAGCAGCTTTGACAGGGATGGCTACACCTTC
CDR3aa: CASSFDRDGYTF

d_gene: TRBD2
abundance: -
j_gene: TRBJ2-5
v_gene: TRBV7-2
CDR3nt: TGTGCCAGCAGCTTAGTCGCTCGAGGGAGGGAAGAGACCCAGTACTTC
CDR3aa: CASSLVARGREETQYF

d_gene: -
abundance: -
j_gene: TRBJ1-6
v_gene: TRBV28
CDR3nt: TGTGCCAGCAACCGCGGAGCAACTAATTCACCCCTCCACTTT
CDR3aa: CASNRGATNSPLHF

d_gene: TRBD1
abundance: -
j_gene: TRBJ1-2
v_gene: TRBV7-2
CDR3nt: TGTGCCAGCAGCTTAGACGACAGGGCGGGTGGCTACACCTTC
CDR3aa: CASSLDDRAGGYTF

d_gene: -
abundance: many
j_gene: TRBJ1-2
v_gene: TRBV29-1
CDR3nt: TGCAGCGCGCGGGCGGGGTATGACTATGGCTACACCTTC
CDR3aa: CSARAGYDYGYTF

d_gene: -
abundance: once
j_gene: TRBJ2-4
v_gene: TRBV5-1
CDR3nt: TGCGCCAGCAGCTTGGGTCAGAGTGGAGACATTCAGTACTTC
CDR3aa: CASSLGQSGDIQYF

d_gene: -
abundance: once
j_gene: TRBJ2-5
v_gene: TRBV19
CDR3nt: TGTGCCAGTAGTATAGTCGGGGTTGAAGAGACCCAGTACTTC
CDR3aa: CASSIVGVEETQYF

d_gene: TRBD1
abundance: few
j_gene: TRBJ1-2
v_gene: TRBV3-1/TRBV3-2
CDR3nt: TGTGCCAGCAGGTATAAGGACAGGGCCAACTATGGCTACACCTTC
CDR3aa: CASRYKDRANYGYTF

d_gene: -
abundance: -
j_gene: TRBJ2-7
v_gene: TRBV29-1
CDR3nt: TGCAGCGTTGAAGGACAGACCTACGAGCAGTACTTC
CDR3aa: CSVEGQTYEQYF

d_gene: -
abundance: -
j_gene: TRBJ2-2
v_gene: TRBV18
CDR3nt: TGTGCCAGCTCACCACCGGGGAGACCCGGGGAGCTGTTTTTT
CDR3aa: CASSPPGRPGELFF